This T cell receptor beta chain was observed in a study of blood T cell repertoires in COVID-19. Study in general: Sources were T cells, B-cell-depleted T cells, or PBMCs; the material itself was cDNA or gDNA.

Here immunoSEQ multiplex PCR was the method, and the copy in TCRdb shows in-frame clones only, minus some. Among 150,000 to 200,000 clones listed, roughly 84% were seen once. Germline V gene lookup returns CDR1 SGHNT and CDR2 YYREEE (reference sequence). The V gene lost 4 bases and the J gene lost 0 bases, with 10 bases spanning the gap. CDR3 size: 14 residues. The origin of this receptor is a middle-aged man who had recovered from COVID-19. The source material was PBMCs or T cells enriched from blood (not recorded which). The chain employs TRBV5-4 and TRBJ1-2; D ambiguous. Written as DNA, the CDR3 is TGTGCCAGCAGCCTGGACGGGTCTAACTATGGCTACACCTTC. Translating it yields CASSLDGSNYGYTF.